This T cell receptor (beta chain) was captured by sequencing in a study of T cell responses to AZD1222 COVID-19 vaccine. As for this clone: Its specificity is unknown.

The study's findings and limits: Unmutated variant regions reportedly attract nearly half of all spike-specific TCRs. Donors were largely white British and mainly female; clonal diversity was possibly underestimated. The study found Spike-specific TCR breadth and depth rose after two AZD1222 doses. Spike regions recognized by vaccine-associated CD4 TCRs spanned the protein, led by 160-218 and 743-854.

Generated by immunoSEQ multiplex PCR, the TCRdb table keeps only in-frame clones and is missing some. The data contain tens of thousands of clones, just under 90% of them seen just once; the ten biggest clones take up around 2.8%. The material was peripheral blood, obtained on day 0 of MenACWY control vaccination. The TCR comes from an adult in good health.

CDR3 DNA sequence: TGTGCCAGCAGCTTCTTCGGGGGACGGGACACTGAAGCTTTCTTT. Its translation is CASSFFGGRDTEAFF. The chain is built from TRBV11-3 and TRBJ1-1; weak D call: TRBD1 (5 bases). The CDR3 runs 15 residues. CDR1 is SGHNT, CDR2 YENEEA, per germline. V was trimmed by 3 bases and J by 3 bases, leaving 14 bases between them.